The present entry profiles one TCR beta chain with its context. Its specificity is unknown. The data were taken from a study of T cell responses to AZD1222 COVID-19 vaccine. Repertoires were generated with immunoSEQ multiplex PCR, while TCRdb's copy carries only in-frame clones and drops some. The data show approximately 73,000 clones, nearly 85% seen once. The V segment lost 1 base and the J segment 0 bases; nucleotides outside the gene matches: 2. From germline, CDR1 is LNHDA and CDR2 SQIVND (reference sequence). This CDR3 contains 15 residues. Whole-study findings and limits: In the spike-specific TCR repertoire, nearly half reportedly target unmutated variant regions.

The TCR was taken from an adult in good health. The gene calls are TRBV19 and TRBJ2-5, with 7 bases fitting TRBD1. The sample here was peripheral blood, taken on day 0 of AZD1222 vaccination. Written as DNA, the CDR3 is TGTGCCAGTAGTATAGGGGGGACAGACCAAGAGACCCAGTACTTC. Its protein is CASSIGGTDQETQYF.